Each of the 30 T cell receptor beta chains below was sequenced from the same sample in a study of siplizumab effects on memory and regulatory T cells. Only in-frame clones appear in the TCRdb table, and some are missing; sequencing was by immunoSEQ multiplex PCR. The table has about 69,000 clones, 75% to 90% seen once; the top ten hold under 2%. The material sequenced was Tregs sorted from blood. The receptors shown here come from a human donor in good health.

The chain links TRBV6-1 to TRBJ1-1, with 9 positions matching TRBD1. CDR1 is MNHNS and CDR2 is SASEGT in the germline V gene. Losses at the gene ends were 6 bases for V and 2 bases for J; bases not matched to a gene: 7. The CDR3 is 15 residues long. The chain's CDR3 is CASRDRGSINTEAFF. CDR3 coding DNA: TGTGCCAGCAGAGACAGGGGGAGTATTAACACTGAAGCTTTCTTT.

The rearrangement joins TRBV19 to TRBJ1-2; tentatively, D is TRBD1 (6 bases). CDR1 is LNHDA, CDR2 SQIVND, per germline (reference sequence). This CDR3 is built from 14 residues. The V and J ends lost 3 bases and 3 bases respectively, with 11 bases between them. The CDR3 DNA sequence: TGTGCCAGTAGTATGGGTCCAGGGGACTATGGCTACACCTTC. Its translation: CASSMGPGDYGYTF.

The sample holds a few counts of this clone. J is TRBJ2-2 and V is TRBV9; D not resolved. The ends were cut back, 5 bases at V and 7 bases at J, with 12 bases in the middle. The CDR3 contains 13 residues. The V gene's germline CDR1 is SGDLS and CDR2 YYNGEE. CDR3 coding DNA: TGTGCCAGCAGTGCCCCTCTTAGCGGGGAGCTGTTTTTT. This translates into CASSAPLSGELFF.

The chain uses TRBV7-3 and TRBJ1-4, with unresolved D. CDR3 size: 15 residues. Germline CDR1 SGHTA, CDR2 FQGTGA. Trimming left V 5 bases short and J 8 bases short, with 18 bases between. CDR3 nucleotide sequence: TGTGCCAGCAGCCCTCAAATACGGGTGGGAGAAAAACTGTTTTTT. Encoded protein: CASSPQIRVGEKLFF.

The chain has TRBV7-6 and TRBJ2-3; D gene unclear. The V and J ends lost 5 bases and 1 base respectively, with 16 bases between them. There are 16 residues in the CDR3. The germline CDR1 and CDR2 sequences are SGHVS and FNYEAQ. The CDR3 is CASSTATQPGTDTQYF. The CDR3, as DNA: TGTGCCAGCAGCACGGCGACCCAGCCCGGCACAGATACGCAGTATTTT. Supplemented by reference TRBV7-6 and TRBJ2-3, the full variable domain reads GAGVSQSPRYKVTKRGQDVALRCDPISGHVSLYWYRQALGQGPEFLTYFNYEAQQDKSGLPNDRFSAERPEGSISTLTIQRTEQRDSAMYRCASSTATQPGTDTQYFGPGTRLTVL.

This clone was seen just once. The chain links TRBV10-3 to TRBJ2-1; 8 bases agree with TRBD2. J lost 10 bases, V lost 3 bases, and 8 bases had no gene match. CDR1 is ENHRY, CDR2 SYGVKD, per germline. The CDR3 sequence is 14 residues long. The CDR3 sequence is CAISEGVREGEQFF. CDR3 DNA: TGTGCCATCAGTGAAGGGGTCCGGGAGGGCGAGCAGTTCTTC.

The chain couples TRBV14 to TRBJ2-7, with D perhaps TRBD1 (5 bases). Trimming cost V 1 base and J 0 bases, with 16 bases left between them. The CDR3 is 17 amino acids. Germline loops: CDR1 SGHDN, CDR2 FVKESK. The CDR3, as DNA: TGTGCCAGCAGCCAAGGACAGTTTAAGGGGCCCTCCTACGAGCAGTACTTC. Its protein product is CASSQGQFKGPSYEQYF.

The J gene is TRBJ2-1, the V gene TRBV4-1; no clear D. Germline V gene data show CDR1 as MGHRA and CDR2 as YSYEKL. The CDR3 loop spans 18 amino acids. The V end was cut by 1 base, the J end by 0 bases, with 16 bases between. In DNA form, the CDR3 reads TGCGCCAGCAGCCAAGGCGAGAACAGCGCCCGCTCCTACAATGAGCAGTTCTTC. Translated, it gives CASSQGENSARSYNEQFF.

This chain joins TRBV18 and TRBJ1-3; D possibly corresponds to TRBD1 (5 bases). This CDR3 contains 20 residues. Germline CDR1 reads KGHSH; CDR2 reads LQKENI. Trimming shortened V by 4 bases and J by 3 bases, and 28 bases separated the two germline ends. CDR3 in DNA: TGTGCCAGCTCACTTGACGTCGCCAGGGAAACTCTATTGGATGGAAACACCATATATTTT. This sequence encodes CASSLDVARETLLDGNTIYF.

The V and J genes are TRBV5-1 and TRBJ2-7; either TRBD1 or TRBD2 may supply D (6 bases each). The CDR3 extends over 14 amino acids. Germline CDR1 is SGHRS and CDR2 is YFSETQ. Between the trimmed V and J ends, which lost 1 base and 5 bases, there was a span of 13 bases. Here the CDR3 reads CASSLWRGTDEQYF. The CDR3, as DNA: TGCGCCAGCAGCTTGTGGAGGGGGACCGACGAGCAGTACTTC.

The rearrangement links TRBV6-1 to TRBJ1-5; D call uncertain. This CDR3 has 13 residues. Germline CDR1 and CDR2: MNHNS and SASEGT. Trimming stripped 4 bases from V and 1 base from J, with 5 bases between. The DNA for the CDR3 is TGTGCCAGCAGTGCGTGGAGCAATCAGCCCCAGCATTTT. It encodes CASSAWSNQPQHF.

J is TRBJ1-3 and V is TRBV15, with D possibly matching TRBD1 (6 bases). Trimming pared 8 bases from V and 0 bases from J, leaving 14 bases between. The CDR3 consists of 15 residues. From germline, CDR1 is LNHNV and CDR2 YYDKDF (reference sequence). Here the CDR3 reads CATSQGGLSGNTIYF. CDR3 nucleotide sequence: TGTGCCACCTCCCAAGGGGGGCTCTCTGGAAACACCATATATTTT.

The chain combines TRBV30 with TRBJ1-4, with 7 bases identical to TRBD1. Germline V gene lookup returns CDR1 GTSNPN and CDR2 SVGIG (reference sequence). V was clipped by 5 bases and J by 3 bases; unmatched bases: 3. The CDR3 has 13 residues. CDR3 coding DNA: TGTGCCTGGGGGGACAGCTCTAATGAAAAACTGTTTTTT. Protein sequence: CAWGDSSNEKLFF.

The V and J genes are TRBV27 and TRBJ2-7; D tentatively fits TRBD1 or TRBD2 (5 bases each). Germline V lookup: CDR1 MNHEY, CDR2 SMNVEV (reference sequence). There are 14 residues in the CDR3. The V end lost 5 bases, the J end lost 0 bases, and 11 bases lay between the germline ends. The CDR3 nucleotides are TGTGCCAGCAGTCCGGGACGGAGCTCCTACGAGCAGTACTTC. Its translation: CASSPGRSSYEQYF.

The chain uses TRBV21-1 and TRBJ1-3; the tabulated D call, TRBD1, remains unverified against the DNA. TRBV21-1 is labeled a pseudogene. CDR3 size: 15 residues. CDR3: CASSKRGRHGNTIYF. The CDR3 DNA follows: TGTGCCAGCAGCAAAAGGGGGCGCCATGGAAACACCATATATTTT.

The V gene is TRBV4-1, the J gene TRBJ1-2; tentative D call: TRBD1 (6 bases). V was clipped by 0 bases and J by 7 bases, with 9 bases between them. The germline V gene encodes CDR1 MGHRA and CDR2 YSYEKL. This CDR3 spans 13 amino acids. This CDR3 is CASSQDRGPGYTF. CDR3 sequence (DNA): TGCGCCAGCAGCCAAGATCGGGGGCCTGGCTACACCTTC.

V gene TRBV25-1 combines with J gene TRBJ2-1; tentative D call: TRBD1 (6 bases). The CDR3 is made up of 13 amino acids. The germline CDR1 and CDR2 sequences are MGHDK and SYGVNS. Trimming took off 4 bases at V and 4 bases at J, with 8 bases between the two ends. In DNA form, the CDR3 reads TGTGCCAGCAGTGCGGGACATTACAATGAGCAGTTCTTC. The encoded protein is CASSAGHYNEQFF.

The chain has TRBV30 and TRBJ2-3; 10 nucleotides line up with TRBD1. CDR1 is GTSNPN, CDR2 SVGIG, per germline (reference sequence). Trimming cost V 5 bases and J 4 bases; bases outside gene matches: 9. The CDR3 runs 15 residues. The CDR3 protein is CAWGPKTGGADTQYF. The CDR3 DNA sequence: TGTGCCTGGGGCCCCAAGACAGGGGGCGCAGATACGCAGTATTTT. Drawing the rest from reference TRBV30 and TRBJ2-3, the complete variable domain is SQTIHQWPATLVQPVGSPLSLECTVEGTSNPNLYWYRQAAGRGLQLLFYSVGIGQISSEVPQNLSASRPQDRQFILSSKKLLLSDSGFYLCAWGPKTGGADTQYFGPGTRLTVL.

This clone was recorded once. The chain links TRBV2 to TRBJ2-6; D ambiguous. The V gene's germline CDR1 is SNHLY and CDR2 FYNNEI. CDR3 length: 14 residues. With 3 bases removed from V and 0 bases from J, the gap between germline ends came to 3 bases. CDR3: CASSDDSGANVLTF. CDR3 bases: TGTGCCAGCAGTGATGACTCTGGGGCCAACGTCCTGACTTTC. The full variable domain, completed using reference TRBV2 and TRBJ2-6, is EPEVTQTPSHQVTQMGQEVILRCVPISNHLYFYWYRQILGQKVEFLVSFYNNEISEKSEIFDDQFSVERPDGSNFTLKIRSTKLEDSAMYFCASSDDSGANVLTFGAGSRLTVL.

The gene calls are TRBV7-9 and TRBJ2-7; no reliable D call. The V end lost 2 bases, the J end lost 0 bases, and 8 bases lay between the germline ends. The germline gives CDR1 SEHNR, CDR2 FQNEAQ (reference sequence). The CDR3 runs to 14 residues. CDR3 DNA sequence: TGTGCCAGCAGCTTACCTGGCAGCTCCTACGAGCAGTACTTC. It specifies CASSLPGSSYEQYF.

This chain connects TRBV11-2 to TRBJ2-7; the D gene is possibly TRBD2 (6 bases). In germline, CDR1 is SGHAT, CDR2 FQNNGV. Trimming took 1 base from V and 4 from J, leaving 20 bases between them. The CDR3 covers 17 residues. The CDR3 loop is CASSLGVGGGITYEQYF. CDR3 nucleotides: TGTGCCAGCAGCTTAGGTGTCGGGGGAGGTATTACATACGAGCAGTACTTC.

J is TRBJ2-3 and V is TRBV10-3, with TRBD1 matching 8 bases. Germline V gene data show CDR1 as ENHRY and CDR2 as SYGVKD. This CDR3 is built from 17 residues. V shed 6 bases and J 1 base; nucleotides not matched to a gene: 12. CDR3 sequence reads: CAIRGGRTGPGTDTQYF. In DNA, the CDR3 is TGTGCCATCAGGGGTGGGAGGACAGGGCCCGGCACAGATACGCAGTATTTT.

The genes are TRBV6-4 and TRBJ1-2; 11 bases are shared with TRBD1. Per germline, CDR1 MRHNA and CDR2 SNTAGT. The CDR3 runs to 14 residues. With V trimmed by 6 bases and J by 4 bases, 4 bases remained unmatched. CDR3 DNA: TGTGCCAGCAGAGAGGACAGGGGGCCCTATGGCTACACCTTC. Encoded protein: CASREDRGPYGYTF.

In nucleotides, the CDR3 is TGCGCCAGCAGCTTGGAGGGGATGGGGCAGCCCCAGCATTTT. Its translation: CASSLEGMGQPQHF. The chain is built from TRBV5-1 and TRBJ1-5; D perhaps matches TRBD1 (5 bases). V dropped 0 bases and J dropped 7 bases, with 11 bases sitting between them. Germline V gene sequence: CDR1 SGHRS, CDR2 YFSETQ. CDR3 length: 14 amino acids.

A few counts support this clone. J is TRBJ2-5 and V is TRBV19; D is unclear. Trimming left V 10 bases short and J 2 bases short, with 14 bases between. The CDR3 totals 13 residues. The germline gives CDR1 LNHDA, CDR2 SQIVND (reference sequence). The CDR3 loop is CATAVKPQETQYF. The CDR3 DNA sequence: TGTGCCACCGCGGTGAAGCCGCAAGAGACCCAGTACTTC. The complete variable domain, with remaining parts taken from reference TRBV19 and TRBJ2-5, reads DGGITQSPKYLFRKEGQNVTLSCEQNLNHDAMYWYRQDPGQGLRLIYYSQIVNDFQKGDIAEGYSVSREKKESFPLTVTSAQKNPTAFYLCATAVKPQETQYFGPGTRLLVL.

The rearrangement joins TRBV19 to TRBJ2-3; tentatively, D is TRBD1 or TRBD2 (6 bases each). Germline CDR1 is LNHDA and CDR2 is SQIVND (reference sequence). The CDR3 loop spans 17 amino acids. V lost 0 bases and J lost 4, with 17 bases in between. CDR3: CASSIDPPGGGADTQYF. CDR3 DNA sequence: TGTGCCAGTAGTATAGATCCCCCCGGAGGGGGTGCAGATACGCAGTATTTT.

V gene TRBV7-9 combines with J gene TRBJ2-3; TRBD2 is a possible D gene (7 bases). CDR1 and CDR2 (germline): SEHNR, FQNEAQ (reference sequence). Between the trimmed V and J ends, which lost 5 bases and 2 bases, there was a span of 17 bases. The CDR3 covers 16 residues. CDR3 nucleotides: TGTGCCAGCAGCCGAGGGGGGGCCTTTTACACAGATACGCAGTATTTT. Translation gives CASSRGGAFYTDTQYF.

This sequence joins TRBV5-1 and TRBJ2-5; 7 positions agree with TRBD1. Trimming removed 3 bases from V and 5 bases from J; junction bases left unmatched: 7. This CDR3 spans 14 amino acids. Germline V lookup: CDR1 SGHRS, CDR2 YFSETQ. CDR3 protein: CASSSPGQLETQYF. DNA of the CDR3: TGCGCCAGCAGCTCTCCGGGACAGCTGGAGACCCAGTACTTC. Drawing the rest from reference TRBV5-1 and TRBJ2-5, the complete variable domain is KAGVTQTPRYLIKTRGQQVTLSCSPISGHRSVSWYQQTPGQGLQFLFEYFSETQRNKGNFPGRFSGRQFSNSRSEMNVSTLELGDSALYLCASSSPGQLETQYFGPGTRLLVL.

The DNA of the CDR3 is TGCGCCAGCAGCGCTAGGGACCTGAAGTTCTTC. Translated, it gives CASSARDLKFF. The V gene is TRBV5-1, the J gene TRBJ2-1; D tentatively fits TRBD1 or TRBD2 (5 bases each). The CDR3 has 11 residues. V was pared by 4 bases and J by 14 bases, with 13 bases between. CDR1 is SGHRS and CDR2 is YFSETQ in the germline V gene.

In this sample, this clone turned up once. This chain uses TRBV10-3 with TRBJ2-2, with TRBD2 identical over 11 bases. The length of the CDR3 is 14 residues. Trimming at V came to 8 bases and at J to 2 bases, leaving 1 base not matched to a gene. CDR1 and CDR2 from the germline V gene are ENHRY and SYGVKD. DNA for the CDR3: TGTGCCATCGGGACTAGCGGAAACACCGGGGAGCTGTTTTTT. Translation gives CAIGTSGNTGELFF.